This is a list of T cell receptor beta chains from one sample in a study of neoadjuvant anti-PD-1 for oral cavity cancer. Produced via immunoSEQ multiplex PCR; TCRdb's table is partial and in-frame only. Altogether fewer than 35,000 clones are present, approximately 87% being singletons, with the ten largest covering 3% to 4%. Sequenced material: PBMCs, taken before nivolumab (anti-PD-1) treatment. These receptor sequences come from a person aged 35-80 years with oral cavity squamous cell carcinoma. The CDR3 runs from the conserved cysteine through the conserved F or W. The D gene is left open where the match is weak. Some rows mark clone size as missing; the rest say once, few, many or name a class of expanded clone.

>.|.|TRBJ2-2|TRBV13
TGTGCCAGCAGCTTAGGGGGGGGACGTGTGGAGCTGTTTTTT
CASSLGGGRVELFF
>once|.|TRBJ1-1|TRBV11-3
TGTGCCAGCAGCCCCGGCTGGGACACTGAAGCTTTCTTT
CASSPGWDTEAFF
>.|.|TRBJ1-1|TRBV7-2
TGTGCCAGCAGCACATCTGGGACACAGAACACTGAAGCTTTCTTT
CASSTSGTQNTEAFF
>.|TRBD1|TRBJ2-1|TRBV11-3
TGTGCCAGCAGCTTAGGCAGGAAGACAGGGACTGAGCAGTTCTTC
CASSLGRKTGTEQFF
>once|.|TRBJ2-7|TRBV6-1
TGTGCCAGCAGTTCCTCCCACAGGGACCACGAGCAGTACTTC
CASSSSHRDHEQYF
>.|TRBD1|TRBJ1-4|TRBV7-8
TGTGCCAGCAGCCCCTCGGACAGGGGGGAAAAACTGTTTTTT
CASSPSDRGEKLFF
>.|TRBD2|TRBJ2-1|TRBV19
TGTGCCAGTAGTATAGTAGCTAGCGGGGGGTTCAATGAGCAGTTCTTC
CASSIVASGGFNEQFF
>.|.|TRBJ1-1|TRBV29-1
TGCAGCGTTGGGCGGACGAGGGACACTGAAGCTTTCTTT
CSVGRTRDTEAFF
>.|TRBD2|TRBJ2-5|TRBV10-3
TGTGCCACCACCCGGGGGGGGGAAGAGACCCAGTACTTC
CATTRGGEETQYF
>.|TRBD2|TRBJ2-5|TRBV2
TGTGCCAGCAGTGCCCATGGACTAGCGGCTGGCGAGACCCAGTACTTC
CASSAHGLAAGETQYF
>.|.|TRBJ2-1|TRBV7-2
TGTGCCAGCAGCTTAGTGGGATTTGACATCGATGAGCAGTTCTTC
CASSLVGFDIDEQFF
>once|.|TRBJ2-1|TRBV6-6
TGTGCCAGCAGTTACTTAGGGAGAGGTGAGCAGTTCTTC
CASSYLGRGEQFF
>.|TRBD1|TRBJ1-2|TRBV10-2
TGCGCCAGCAGTGATGCCCGGACAGGGAGAGACTATGGCTACACCTTC
CASSDARTGRDYGYTF
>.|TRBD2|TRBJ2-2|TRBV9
TGTGCCAGCAGTTCCACTAGCGGGGGAGGGACCGGGGAGCTGTTTTTT
CASSSTSGGGTGELFF
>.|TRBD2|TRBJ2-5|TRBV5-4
TGTGCCAGCAGCGGGGGACTAGCGGGCGGCGGGACCCAGTACTTC
CASSGGLAGGGTQYF
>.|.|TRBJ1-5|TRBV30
TGTGCCTGGAGTGCCCAAAATAGCAATCAGCCCCAGCATTTT
CAWSAQNSNQPQHF
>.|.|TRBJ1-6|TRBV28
TGTGCCAGCAGTTCCGCAGGGAATTCACCCCTCCACTTT
CASSSAGNSPLHF
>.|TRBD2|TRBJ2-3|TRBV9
TGTGCCAGCAGCCCAATGGGACTAGGTCCAGATACGCAGTATTTT
CASSPMGLGPDTQYF
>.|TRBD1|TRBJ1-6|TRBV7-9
TGTGCCAGCAGCTTCCCTCAGGGGGCTAATTCACCCCTCCACTTT
CASSFPQGANSPLHF
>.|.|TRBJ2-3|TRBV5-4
TGTGCCAGCAGCGTGGACTCCACAGATACGCAGTATTTT
CASSVDSTDTQYF
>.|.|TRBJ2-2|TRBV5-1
TGCGCCAGCAGCCCTGGGGGTGTCGCTACCGGGGAGCTGTTTTTT
CASSPGGVATGELFF
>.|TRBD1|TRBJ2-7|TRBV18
TGTGCCAGCTCACCAGGGACAGGTGGGTCCTACGAGCAGTACTTC
CASSPGTGGSYEQYF
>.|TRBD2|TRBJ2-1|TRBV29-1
TGCAGCGTGGAGGACGTAGCGGGGGGTATTTACAATGAGCAGTTCTTC
CSVEDVAGGIYNEQFF
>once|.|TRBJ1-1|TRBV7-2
TGTGCCAGCAGCCCAGGGACCTCCCTCTCTATTTTAGGCCCTGAAGCTTTCTTT
CASSPGTSLSILGPEAFF
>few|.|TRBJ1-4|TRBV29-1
TGCAGCGTTGAAACGGGGGGCGGCGGTGAAAAACTGTTTTTT
CSVETGGGGEKLFF
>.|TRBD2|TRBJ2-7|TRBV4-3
TGCGCCAGCAGCCCGTTAGCGGGGGGCCGCTACGAGCAGTACTTC
CASSPLAGGRYEQYF
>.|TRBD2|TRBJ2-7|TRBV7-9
TGTGCCAGCAGCTTAGGGGGTCGCGGGACTATAGGTAGACCAGAGTTC
CASSLGGRGTIGRPEF
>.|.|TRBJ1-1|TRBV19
TGTGCCAGTAGTATAGAGCTGCTGAACACTGAAGCTTTCTTT
CASSIELLNTEAFF
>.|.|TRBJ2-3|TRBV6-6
TGTGCCAGCAGTTACCTGGGCGGGGCTTCGGGAGATACGCAGTATTTT
CASSYLGGASGDTQYF
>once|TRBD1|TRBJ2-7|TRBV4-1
TGCGCCAGCAGCCAGCGGACAGGGGGCGATGGTTACTACGAGCAGTACTTC
CASSQRTGGDGYYEQYF
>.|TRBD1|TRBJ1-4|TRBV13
TGTGCCAGCAGCCAGGGACAGGGTTATGAAAAACTGTTTTTT
CASSQGQGYEKLFF
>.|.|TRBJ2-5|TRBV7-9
TGTGCCAGCAGCTTAGAGGAGGGGAGAGAGACCCAGTACTTC
CASSLEEGRETQYF
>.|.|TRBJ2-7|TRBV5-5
TGTGCCAGCGCCTCTCTTTCGGGTGGGCAATACGAGCAGTACTTC
CASASLSGGQYEQYF
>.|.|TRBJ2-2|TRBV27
TGTGCCAGCAGTTGGGCGGATATCGGGGAGCTGTTTTTT
CASSWADIGELFF
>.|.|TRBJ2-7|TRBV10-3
TGTGCCATCAGTGAGTCCGTGGCAGGGGTCTTATCCGAGCAGTACTTC
CAISESVAGVLSEQYF
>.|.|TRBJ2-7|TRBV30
TGTGCCTGGACGGGGCTAGCAGACTCCTACGAGCAGTACTTC
CAWTGLADSYEQYF
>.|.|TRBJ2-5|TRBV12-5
TGTGCTAGTGCAGTGCCCGGCCCGGGCGCGGAGACCCAGTACTTC
CASAVPGPGAETQYF
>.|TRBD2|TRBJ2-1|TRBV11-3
TGTGCCAGCAGCTTATCCGGGGGGGCCGTCTATGAGCAGTTCTTC
CASSLSGGAVYEQFF
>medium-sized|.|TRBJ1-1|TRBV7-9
TGTGCCAGCAGCTTAGGAGAGGACACTGAAGCTTTCTTT
CASSLGEDTEAFF
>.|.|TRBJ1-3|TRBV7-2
TGTGCCAGCAGCTTTGCAGGGGCCTCTGGAAACACCATATATTTT
CASSFAGASGNTIYF
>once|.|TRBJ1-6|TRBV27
TGTGCCAGCAGTTTTTATAGTGGGGACTATAATTCACCCCTCCACTTT
CASSFYSGDYNSPLHF
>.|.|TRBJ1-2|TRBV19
TGTGCCACCCCCGGGGGCCGGGGGGGCTACACCTTC
CATPGGRGGYTF